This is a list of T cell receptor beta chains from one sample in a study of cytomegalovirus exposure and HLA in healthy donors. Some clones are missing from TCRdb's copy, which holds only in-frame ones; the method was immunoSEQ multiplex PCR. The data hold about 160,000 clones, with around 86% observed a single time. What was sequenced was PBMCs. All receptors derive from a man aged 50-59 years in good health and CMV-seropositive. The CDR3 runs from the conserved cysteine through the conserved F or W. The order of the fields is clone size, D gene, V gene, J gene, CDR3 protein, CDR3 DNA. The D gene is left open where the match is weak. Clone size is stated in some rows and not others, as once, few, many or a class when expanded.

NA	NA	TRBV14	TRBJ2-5	CASSHFDTQETQYF	TGTGCCAGCAGCCACTTCGACACCCAAGAGACCCAGTACTTC
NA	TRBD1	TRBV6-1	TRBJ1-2	CASSETGVYGYTF	TGTGCCAGCAGTGAAACAGGGGTCTATGGCTACACCTTC
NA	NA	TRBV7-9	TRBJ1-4	CSSWGATNEKLFF	TGTTCCAGCTGGGGGGCAACTAATGAAAAACTGTTTTTT
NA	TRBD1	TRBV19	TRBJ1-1	CASSSDRGLGAEAFF	TGTGCCAGTAGTAGTGACAGGGGGCTCGGCGCTGAAGCTTTCTTT
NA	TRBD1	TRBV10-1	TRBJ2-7	CASSDTPGTGGYEQYF	TGCGCCAGCAGTGACACACCCGGGACAGGGGGCTACGAGCAGTACTTC
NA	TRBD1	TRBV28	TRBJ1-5	CASSDRGSQPQHF	TGTGCCAGCAGTGACAGGGGGAGTCAGCCCCAGCATTTT
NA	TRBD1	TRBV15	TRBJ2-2	CATSRGTGGAGTGELFF	TGTGCCACCAGCAGAGGTACAGGGGGCGCCGGCACCGGGGAGCTGTTTTTT
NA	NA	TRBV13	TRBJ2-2	CASSRDFSGELFF	TGTGCCAGCAGCCGGGACTTCTCCGGGGAGCTGTTTTTT
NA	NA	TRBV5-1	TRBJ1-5	CASPPPGFDQPQHF	TGCGCCAGCCCCCCCCCAGGGTTCGACCAGCCCCAGCATTTT
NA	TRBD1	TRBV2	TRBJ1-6	CASRRTTTGGRYSPLHF	TGTGCCAGCAGACGTACAACTACAGGGGGCAGGTATTCACCCCTCCACTTT
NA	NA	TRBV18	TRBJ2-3	CASSPLVSTDTQYF	TGTGCCAGCTCACCACTAGTAAGCACAGATACGCAGTATTTT
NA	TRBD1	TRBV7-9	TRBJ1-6	CASSLTGGGSPLHF	TGTGCCAGCAGCCTAACAGGGGGCGGTTCACCCCTCCACTTT
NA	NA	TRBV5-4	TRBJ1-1	CASSLGAGETEAFF	TGTGCCAGCAGCTTGGGGGCAGGGGAAACTGAAGCTTTCTTT
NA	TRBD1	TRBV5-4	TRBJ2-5	CASSLPGTGRETQYF	TGTGCCAGCAGCTTGCCCGGGACAGGTCGAGAGACCCAGTACTTC
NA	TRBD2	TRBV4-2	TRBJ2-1	CASSQDSGGSNEQFF	TGTGCCAGCAGCCAAGACTCGGGGGGGAGCAATGAGCAGTTCTTC
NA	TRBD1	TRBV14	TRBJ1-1	CASSILQGAEAFF	TGTGCCAGCAGCATACTACAGGGGGCTGAAGCTTTCTTT
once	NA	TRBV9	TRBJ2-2	CASSVRGTGELFF	TGTGCCAGCAGCGTCAGGGGAACCGGGGAGCTGTTTTTT
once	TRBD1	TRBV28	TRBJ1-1	CASSMGQGVVMNTEAFF	TGTGCCAGCAGTATGGGACAGGGGGTCGTAATGAACACTGAAGCTTTCTTT
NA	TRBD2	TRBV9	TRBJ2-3	CASSVGGLISGGPLTDTQYF	TGTGCCAGCAGCGTAGGTGGCCTTATTTCGGGAGGGCCGTTGACAGATACGCAGTATTTT
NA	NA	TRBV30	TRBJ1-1	CAWRETGHTEAFF	TGTGCCTGGAGGGAGACAGGTCACACTGAAGCTTTCTTT
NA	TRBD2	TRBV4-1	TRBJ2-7	CASSQVLAGEQYF	TGCGCCAGCAGCCAAGTACTAGCGGGAGAGCAGTACTTC
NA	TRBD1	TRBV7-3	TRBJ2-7	CASSPGQGALYEQYF	TGTGCCAGCAGCCCAGGACAGGGAGCGCTCTACGAGCAGTACTTC
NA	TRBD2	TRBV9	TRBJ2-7	CASSVGLADTYEQYF	TGTGCCAGCAGCGTGGGGCTAGCGGATACTTACGAGCAGTACTTC
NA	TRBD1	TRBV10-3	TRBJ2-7	CAISEGGREHEQYF	TGTGCCATCAGTGAAGGGGGCAGGGAGCACGAGCAGTACTTC
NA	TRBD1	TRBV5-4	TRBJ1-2	CASSLDEGQLHGYTF	TGTGCCAGCAGCTTGGACGAGGGACAGCTTCATGGCTACACCTTC
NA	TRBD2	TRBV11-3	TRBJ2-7	CASSSSGRPLYEQYF	TGTGCCAGCAGCTCCAGCGGGAGGCCCCTCTACGAGCAGTACTTC
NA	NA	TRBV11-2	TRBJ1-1	CASSLIGQRNTEAFF	TGTGCCAGCAGCTTAATAGGACAGCGTAACACTGAAGCTTTCTTT
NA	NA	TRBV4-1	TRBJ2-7	CASSQAPGLTYEQYF	TGCGCCAGCAGCCAAGCTCCGGGACTTACCTACGAGCAGTACTTC
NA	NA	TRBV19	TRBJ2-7	CAKKAQFTYEQYF	TGTGCCAAAAAGGCACAGTTTACCTACGAGCAGTACTTC
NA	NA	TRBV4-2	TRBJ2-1	CASSPAESSYNEQFF	TGTGCCAGCAGCCCAGCGGAGAGCTCCTACAATGAGCAGTTCTTC
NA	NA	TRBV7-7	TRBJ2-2	CASSLGPGDTGELFF	TGTGCTAGCAGCTTAGGGCCAGGGGACACCGGGGAGCTGTTTTTT
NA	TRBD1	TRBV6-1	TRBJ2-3	CASRNRGTDTQYF	TGTGCCAGCAGGAACAGGGGTACAGATACGCAGTATTTT
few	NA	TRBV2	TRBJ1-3	CASSEEGLSGNTIYF	TGTGCCAGCAGTGAGGAGGGCCTTTCTGGAAACACCATATATTTT